This record looks at one T cell receptor beta chain sequence and its context. Its antigen remains undetermined. No quality values exist for individual bases; no much larger clone is one base distant. The data were obtained in a study of human T cells and chemical hapten exposure (dated by TCRdb to the early 2020s). Context from the whole study: For sensitization, 2% DPC in acetone was applied to a 2 cm by 2 cm area of upper inner arm skin. Throughout the approximately 25-week study period, patients were also given weekly therapeutic DPC doses on the scalp. Patch testing was performed on the upper back with Finn chambers containing 0.01% DPC, and the patch tests were scored after 6 days according to International Contact Dermatitis Research Group standards. Most of the patients in the cohort were female, and the cohort covered alopecia areata with under or over 50% scalp involvement, alopecia totalis and alopecia universalis. Libraries were combined into a pool for sequencing, and differences in TCR yield between samples came mainly from small differences in library volumes within the pool. The study tracked peripheral blood TCR repertoire changes in vivo during primary and secondary sensitization to the hapten diphenylcyclopropenone (DPC) in alopecia patients. Blood samples were taken from patients before sensitization (week 0) and then at 2, 6 and about 24 weeks after DPC sensitization. About 30 alopecia patients provided blood for TCR sequencing at one to four time points (pre-sensitization, 2, 6 and 24 weeks). Findings and caveats that apply to the study as a whole: Alopecia, a presumed autoimmune disease, was present in all patients, so the immune response of the patients might differ from that of healthy individuals. DPC sensitization did not change the number of TCRs with a frequency above 1 in 1000, and there was no evidence of changes in global repertoire structure. Repeated subsampling changed both the strength of the expansion versus patch-test correlation and the threshold at which the correlation became significant. Patch test score was positively correlated with the number of PT1 expanded TCRs, with significance at thresholds 8, 16 and 32 but not at 4. Compared with pre-sensitization or healthy control sets, expanded TCRs formed significantly more large CDR3 similarity clusters, which is consistent with antigen-driven responses.

To prepare the library, RACE was applied. TCRdb shows the sequencer as NextSeq 500. Library preparation attached unique molecular identifiers to individual cDNA molecules for quantitative, reproducible TCR counting. Each blood RNA sample was used to sequence both TCR alpha and TCR beta chains. As for the original processing: Samples had a median of roughly 91,000 TCRs, with a range from about 20,000 to 690,600. The Decombinator software suite was used to annotate the V, J and CDR3 of the TCR reads. To make PS versus PT1 abundance plots, every sample was subsampled to the same number of TCRs (28,000). Expanded TCRs were defined as absent before sensitization and observed at least eight times at the 2-week time point. TCRdb took the public reads, trimmed them with fastp at Q25, ran MiXCR for clone calling and kept in-frame beta chains. Every entry covers one CDR3 protein and lists the most common genes and DNA from its rows. The V and J calls were determined by TCRdb, not by the authors. The sample yields about 190,000 distinct CDR3 sequences; 20% to 25% were counted once. The ten largest clones represent 2% to 2.5% of the sample.

The time point label here, explained by the study, means: patch test 3, about 24 weeks after DPC sensitization. Interpreted using the paper, the treatment or condition label stands for: therapeutic diphenylcyclopropenone sensitization with weekly scalp DPC. Blood at each patch-test visit was drawn before the patch test was applied. To be eligible, patients had to be aged 18 to 70, diagnosed with alopecia and judged suitable for DPC therapy, while pregnant patients were excluded. Total RNA was extracted from unfractionated whole blood that had been collected in Tempus Blood RNA tubes. This TCR was recovered from a woman in her thirties or forties with alopecia areata. Some clones in this sample may be carry-over from other donors' samples. The material sequenced was whole blood, taken in connection with sensitization to the hapten diphenylcyclopropenone (DPC).

The nucleotide sequence reads TGCAGCGTGCATCCACGCGGGACAGCCAACACTGAAGCTTTCTTT. This is translated as CSVHPRGTANTEAFF. The rearranged segments are TRBV29-1 and TRBJ1-1; TRBD1 matches 7 bases in the middle. CDR1 and CDR2 are read off the germline V gene as SQVTM and ANQGSEA. Clipping removes 6 bases from V and 2 bases from J, with 12 as the unmatched junction base count. The CDR3 sequence holds 15 residues, the cysteine and phenylalanine included. The sequence is cut down to CDR3 DNA, 45 bases in frame from base 1.